This T cell receptor (beta chain) was profiled in a study of T cell changes during pregnancy in multiple sclerosis. The J segment lost 4 bases and the V segment lost 5 bases, leaving 7 bases of the junction unmatched. This CDR3 contains 14 residues. The V gene's germline CDR1 is SNHLY and CDR2 FYNNEI. In this sample, this clone turned up a few times. TCRdb keeps only in-frame clones here, not all; method: immunoSEQ multiplex PCR. The sample consists of around 50,000 clones, around 91% of them appearing once. The V gene is TRBV2, the J gene TRBJ1-1; TRBD1 aligns across 7 bases. The clonotype comes from a female donor with multiple sclerosis, enrolled in a pregnancy study. The material was CD8+ T cells from peripheral blood mononuclear cells, obtained in the second trimester of pregnancy. CDR3 in amino acids: CASSFPQGITEAFF. The CDR3 bases are TGTGCCAGCAGTTTCCCACAGGGGATCACTGAAGCTTTCTTT. The whole variable domain, filled in from reference TRBV2 and TRBJ1-1, reads EPEVTQTPSHQVTQMGQEVILRCVPISNHLYFYWYRQILGQKVEFLVSFYNNEISEKSEIFDDQFSVERPDGSNFTLKIRSTKLEDSAMYFCASSFPQGITEAFFGQGTRLTVV.